This entry features one T cell receptor (beta chain) sequence. No cognate antigen has been identified for it. Base quality data are lacking; no much larger clone is found one base away. This record comes from a study of blood T cell repertoires in COVID-19 (dated by TCRdb to 2019 to 2021). Some background on the complete study: Samples covering the acute and convalescent phases of COVID-19 were provided by collaborators in the United States, Italy and Spain. The prospective study material was composed of cDNA or gDNA derived from T cells, B-cell-depleted T cells, or PBMCs. Deeply sampled blood TCRbeta repertoires from subjects exposed to, actively infected with, or recovered from COVID-19 were included in the dataset. The repertoires were released in a freely available public database intended as a resource for research on the immune response to SARS-CoV-2. Samples were obtained from the ongoing ImmuneRACE study (first 160 participants) and from 1,254 subjects provided by 6 global collaborators. The sample metadata nearly always contained a de-identified subject ID, COVID-19 status, age in years and sex. Where HLA class I and class II types were available, the types were taken from metadata supplied by the sample provider, not from assay-based typing.

The CDR3, from cysteine to phenylalanine, totals 16 residues. The only DNA kept is the CDR3, 48 bases in frame from the first base. Germline trimming amounts to 6 bases on V and 0 bases on J, with 6 as the count of junction bases outside the gene matches. As encoded in the germline V gene, CDR1 is SNHLY while CDR2 is FYNNEI. TCRbeta CDR3 regions were amplified from genomic DNA using the immunoSEQ Assay, a bias-controlled multiplex PCR. On the study's bioinformatics: Nucleated cell counts per sample were estimated from amplification of reference gene primers within the assay. To quantify the absolute abundance of each unique TCRbeta CDR3 rearrangement, sequence reads were collapsed and filtered. For each sample, productive Simpson clonality was calculated by taking the square root of Simpson's diversity index across productive rearrangements. Held by TCRdb, this immuneACCESS table contains in-frame sequences only and omits some clones. Under half of the omission traces to an unresolved V gene where checked; the cause of the rest is unknown. The DNA gave D and trimming, while V, J and clone size come from that table. The sample records around 100,000 clones, roughly 90% of which are singletons. The ten most abundant clones make up roughly 6% of the sample.

Whole blood was collected in K2EDTA tubes by collaborating institutions according to the institutions' own protocols. For TCRbeta analysis, collaborator samples were shipped as frozen whole blood, as isolated PBMCs, or as DNA extracted from either sample type. Points the paper makes about the study in general: How much clinical and demographic metadata was included differed by source and by participant, and the metadata was provided uncurated.

The chain uses TRBV2 and TRBJ2-3, with TRBD1 matching 10 junction bases. The sample consisted of peripheral blood. The sequence came from an older woman with acute or convalescent COVID-19. The nucleotide sequence is TGTGCCAGCAGGAGACAGGGGGCGCGGAGCACAGATACGCAGTATTTT. Its protein reads: CASRRQGARSTDTQYF. Extended through the reference TRBV2 and TRBJ2-3 proteins, this CDR3 yields the full variable domain: EPEVTQTPSHQVTQMGQEVILRCVPISNHLYFYWYRQILGQKVEFLVSFYNNEISEKSEIFDDQFSVERPDGSNFTLKIRSTKLEDSAMYFCASRRQGARSTDTQYFGPGTRLTVL.